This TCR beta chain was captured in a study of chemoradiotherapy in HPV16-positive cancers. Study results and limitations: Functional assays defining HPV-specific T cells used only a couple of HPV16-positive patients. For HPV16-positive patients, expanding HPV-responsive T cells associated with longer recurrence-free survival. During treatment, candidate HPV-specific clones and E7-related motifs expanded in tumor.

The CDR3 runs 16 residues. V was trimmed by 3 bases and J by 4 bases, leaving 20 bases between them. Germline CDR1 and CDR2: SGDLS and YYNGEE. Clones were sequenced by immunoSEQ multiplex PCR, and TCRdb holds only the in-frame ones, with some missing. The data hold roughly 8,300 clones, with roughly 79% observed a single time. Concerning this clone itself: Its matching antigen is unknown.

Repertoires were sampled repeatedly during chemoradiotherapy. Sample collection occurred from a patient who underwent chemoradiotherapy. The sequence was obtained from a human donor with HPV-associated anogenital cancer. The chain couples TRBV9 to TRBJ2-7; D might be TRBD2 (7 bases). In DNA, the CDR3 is TGTGCCAGCAGCGCCGGGGCGGGGGCCTATATTTACGAGCAGTACTTC. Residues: CASSAGAGAYIYEQYF.